This T cell receptor (beta chain) came from a study of blood T cell repertoires in COVID-19. In the authors' workflow: The authors estimated nucleated cell counts from reference gene primer amplification. Sequencing was performed with immunoSEQ multiplex PCR; in TCRdb, only in-frame clones are kept and a portion is missing. V, J and clone size are taken as reported in that table, and D and trimming were inferred from the DNA itself. The repertoire holds fewer than 150,000 clones, 70% to 90% seen once, with more than 3% in the top ten. Germline values: CDR1 SGHNT, CDR2 YYREEE (reference sequence). CDR3 length: 16 amino acids. The J segment lost 5 bases and the V segment lost 4 bases, leaving 7 bases of the junction unmatched.

The TCR sequence derives from a man aged 35 to 55 with acute or convalescent COVID-19. The gene calls are TRBV5-4 and TRBJ2-5; 14 nucleotides line up with TRBD2. Sequenced: peripheral blood. The CDR3: CASSQGLAGGPETQYF. CDR3 nucleotides: TGTGCCAGCAGCCAAGGACTAGCGGGGGGCCCGGAGACCCAGTACTTC.